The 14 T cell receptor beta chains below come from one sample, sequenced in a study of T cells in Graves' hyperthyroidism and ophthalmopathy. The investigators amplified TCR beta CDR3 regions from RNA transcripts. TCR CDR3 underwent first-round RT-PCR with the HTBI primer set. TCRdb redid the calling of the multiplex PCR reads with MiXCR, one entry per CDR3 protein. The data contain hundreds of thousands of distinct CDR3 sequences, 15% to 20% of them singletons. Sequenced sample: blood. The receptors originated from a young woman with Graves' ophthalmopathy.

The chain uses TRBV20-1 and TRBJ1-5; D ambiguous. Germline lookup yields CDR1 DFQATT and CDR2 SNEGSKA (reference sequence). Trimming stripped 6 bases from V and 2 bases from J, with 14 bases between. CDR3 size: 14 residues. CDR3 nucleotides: TGCAGTGCAATTGGACCCGGGGGCAATCAGCCCCAGCATTTT. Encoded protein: CSAIGPGGNQPQHF.

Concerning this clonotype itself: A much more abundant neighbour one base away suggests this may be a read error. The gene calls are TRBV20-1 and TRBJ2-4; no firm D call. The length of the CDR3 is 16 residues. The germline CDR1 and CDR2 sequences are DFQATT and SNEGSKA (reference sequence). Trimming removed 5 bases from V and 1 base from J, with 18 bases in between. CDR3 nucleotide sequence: TGCAGTGCTGGACCTCCGCCTTACGGGGCCAAAAACATTCAGTACTTC. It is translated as CSAGPPPYGAKNIQYF.

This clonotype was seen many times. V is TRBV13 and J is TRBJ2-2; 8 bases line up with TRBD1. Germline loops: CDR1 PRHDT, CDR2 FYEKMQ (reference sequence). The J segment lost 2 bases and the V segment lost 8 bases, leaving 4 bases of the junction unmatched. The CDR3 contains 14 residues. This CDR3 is CASAGQGNTGELFF. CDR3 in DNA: TGTGCCAGCGCCGGACAGGGAAACACCGGGGAGCTGTTTTTT.

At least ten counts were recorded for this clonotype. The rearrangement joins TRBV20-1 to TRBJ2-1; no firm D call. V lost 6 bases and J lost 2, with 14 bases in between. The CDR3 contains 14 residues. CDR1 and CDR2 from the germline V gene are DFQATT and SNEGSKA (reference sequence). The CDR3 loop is CSAPFEIPYNEQFF. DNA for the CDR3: TGCAGTGCCCCGTTTGAGATCCCCTACAATGAGCAGTTCTTC.

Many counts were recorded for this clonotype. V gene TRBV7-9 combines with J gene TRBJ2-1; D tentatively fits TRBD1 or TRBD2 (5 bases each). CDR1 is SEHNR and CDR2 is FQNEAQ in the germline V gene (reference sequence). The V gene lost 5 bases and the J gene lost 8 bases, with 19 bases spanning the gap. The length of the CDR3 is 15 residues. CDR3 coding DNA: TGTGCCAGCAGCGGGGAATGGGGGAAGGGCGATGAGCAGTTCTTC. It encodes CASSGEWGKGDEQFF.

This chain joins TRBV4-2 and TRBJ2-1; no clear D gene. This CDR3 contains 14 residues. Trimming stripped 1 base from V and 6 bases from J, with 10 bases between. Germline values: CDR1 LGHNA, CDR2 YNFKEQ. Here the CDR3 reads CASSQAPVVNEQFF. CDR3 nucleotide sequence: TGTGCCAGCAGCCAAGCCCCTGTGGTCAATGAGCAGTTCTTC.

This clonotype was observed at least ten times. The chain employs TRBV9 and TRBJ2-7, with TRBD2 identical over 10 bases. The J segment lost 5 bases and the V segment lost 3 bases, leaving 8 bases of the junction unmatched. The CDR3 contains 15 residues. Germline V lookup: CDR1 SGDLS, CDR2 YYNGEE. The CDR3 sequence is CASSALAGGTHEQYF. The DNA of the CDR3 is TGTGCCAGCAGCGCTTTAGCGGGAGGAACCCACGAGCAGTACTTC.

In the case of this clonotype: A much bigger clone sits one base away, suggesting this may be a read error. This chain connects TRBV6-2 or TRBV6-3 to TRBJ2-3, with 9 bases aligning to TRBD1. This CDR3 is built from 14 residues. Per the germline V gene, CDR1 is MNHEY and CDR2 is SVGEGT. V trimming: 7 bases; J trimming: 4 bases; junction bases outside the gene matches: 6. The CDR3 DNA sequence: TGTGCCAGCACTGCCGGGACAGGGCCAGATACGCAGTATTTT. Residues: CASTAGTGPDTQYF.

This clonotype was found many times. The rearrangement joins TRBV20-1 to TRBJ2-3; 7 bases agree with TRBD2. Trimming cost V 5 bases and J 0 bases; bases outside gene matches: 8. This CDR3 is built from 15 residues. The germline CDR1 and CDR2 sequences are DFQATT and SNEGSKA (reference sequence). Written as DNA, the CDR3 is TGCAGTGCTCGCGGTCCTAGCGGTAGCACAGATACGCAGTATTTT. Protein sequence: CSARGPSGSTDTQYF.

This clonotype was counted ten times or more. CDR3 sequence reads: CASSVSLPTDTQYF. CDR3 in DNA: TGTGCCAGCAGTGTCTCCCTTCCCACAGATACGCAGTATTTT. The gene calls are TRBV2 and TRBJ2-3; D is ambiguous. The CDR3 has 14 amino acids. Trimming removed 4 bases at V and 2 bases at J, with 10 bases between. Germline CDR1 SNHLY, CDR2 FYNNEI.

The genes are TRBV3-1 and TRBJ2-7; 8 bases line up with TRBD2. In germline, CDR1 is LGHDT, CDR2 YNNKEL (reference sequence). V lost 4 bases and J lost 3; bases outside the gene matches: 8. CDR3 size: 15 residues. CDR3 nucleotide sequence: TGTGCCAGCAGCCCTTGGGGTAGCGGGGTCTACGAGCAGTACTTC. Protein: CASSPWGSGVYEQYF.

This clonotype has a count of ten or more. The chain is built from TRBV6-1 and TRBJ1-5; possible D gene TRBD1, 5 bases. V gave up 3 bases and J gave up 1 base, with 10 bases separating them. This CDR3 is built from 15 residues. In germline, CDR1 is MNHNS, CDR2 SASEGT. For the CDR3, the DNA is TGTGCCAGCAGTGAGGGACTGACGAGCAATCAGCCCCAGCATTTT. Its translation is CASSEGLTSNQPQHF.

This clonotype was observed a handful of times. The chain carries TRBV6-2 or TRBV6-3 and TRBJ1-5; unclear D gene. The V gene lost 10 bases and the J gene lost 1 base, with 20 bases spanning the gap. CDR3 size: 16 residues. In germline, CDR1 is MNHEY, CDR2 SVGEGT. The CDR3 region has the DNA TGTGCCACGCCCGCCCCGCATAAAGGGAGCAATCAGCCCCAGCATTTT. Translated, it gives CATPAPHKGSNQPQHF.

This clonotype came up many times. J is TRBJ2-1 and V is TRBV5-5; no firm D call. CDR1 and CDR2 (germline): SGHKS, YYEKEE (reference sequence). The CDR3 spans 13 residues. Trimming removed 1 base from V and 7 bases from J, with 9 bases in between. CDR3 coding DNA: TGTGCCAGCAGCTTGATTTCCGCTAATGAGCAGTTCTTC. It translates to CASSLISANEQFF.